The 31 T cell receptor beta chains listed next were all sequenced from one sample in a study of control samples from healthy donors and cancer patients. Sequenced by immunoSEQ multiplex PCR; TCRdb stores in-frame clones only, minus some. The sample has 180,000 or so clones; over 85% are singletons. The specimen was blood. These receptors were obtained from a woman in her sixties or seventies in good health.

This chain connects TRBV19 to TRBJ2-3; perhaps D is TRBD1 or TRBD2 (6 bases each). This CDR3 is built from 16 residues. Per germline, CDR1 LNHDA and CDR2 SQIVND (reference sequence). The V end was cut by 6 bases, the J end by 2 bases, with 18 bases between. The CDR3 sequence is CASRDRGTPNTDTQYF. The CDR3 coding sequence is TGTGCCAGTAGGGACCGGGGGACACCGAACACAGATACGCAGTATTTT. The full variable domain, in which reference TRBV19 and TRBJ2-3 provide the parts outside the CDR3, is DGGITQSPKYLFRKEGQNVTLSCEQNLNHDAMYWYRQDPGQGLRLIYYSQIVNDFQKGDIAEGYSVSREKKESFPLTVTSAQKNPTAFYLCASRDRGTPNTDTQYFGPGTRLTVL.

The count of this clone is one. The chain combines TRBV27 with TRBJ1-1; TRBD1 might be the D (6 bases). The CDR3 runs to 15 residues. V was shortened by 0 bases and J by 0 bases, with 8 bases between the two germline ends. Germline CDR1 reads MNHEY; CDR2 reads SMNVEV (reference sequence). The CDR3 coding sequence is TGTGCCAGCAGTTTATCGGAGGGGGTGAACACTGAAGCTTTCTTT. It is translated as CASSLSEGVNTEAFF.

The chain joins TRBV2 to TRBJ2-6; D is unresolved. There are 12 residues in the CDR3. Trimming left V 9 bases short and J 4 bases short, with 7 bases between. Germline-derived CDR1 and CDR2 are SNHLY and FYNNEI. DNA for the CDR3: TGTGCCAGTACATCCGGGGCCAACGTCCTGACTTTC. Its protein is CASTSGANVLTF. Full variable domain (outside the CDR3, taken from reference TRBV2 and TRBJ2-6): EPEVTQTPSHQVTQMGQEVILRCVPISNHLYFYWYRQILGQKVEFLVSFYNNEISEKSEIFDDQFSVERPDGSNFTLKIRSTKLEDSAMYFCASTSGANVLTFGAGSRLTVL.

The CDR3 loop is CASSYQTGGGEKLFF. CDR3 nucleotide sequence: TGTGCCAGCAGTTACCAAACAGGGGGCGGTGAAAAACTGTTTTTT. The J gene is TRBJ1-4, the V gene TRBV6-5, with 9 bases identical to TRBD1. Looked up from germline, CDR1 is MNHEY and CDR2 is SVGAGI. V shed 2 bases, J shed 7 bases, and the junction held 5 bases outside the gene matches. This CDR3 spans 15 amino acids.

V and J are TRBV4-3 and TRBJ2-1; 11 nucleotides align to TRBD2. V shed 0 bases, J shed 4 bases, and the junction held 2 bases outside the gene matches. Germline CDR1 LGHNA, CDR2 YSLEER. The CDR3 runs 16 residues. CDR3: CASSQDSSGGYNEQFF. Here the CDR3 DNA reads TGCGCCAGCAGCCAAGATTCTAGCGGGGGGTACAATGAGCAGTTCTTC.

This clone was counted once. DNA of the CDR3: TGTGCCAGCAGTAGGGAAGAGACCCAGTACTTC. It yields the protein CASSREETQYF. The chain employs TRBV9 and TRBJ2-5; no firm D call. V was shortened by 5 bases and J by 3 bases, with 5 bases between the two germline ends. This CDR3 comprises 11 residues. Germline loops: CDR1 SGDLS, CDR2 YYNGEE.

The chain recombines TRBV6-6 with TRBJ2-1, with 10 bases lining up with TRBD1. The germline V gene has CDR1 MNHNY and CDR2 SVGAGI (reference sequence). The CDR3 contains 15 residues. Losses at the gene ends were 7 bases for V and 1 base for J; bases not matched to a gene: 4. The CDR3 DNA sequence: TGTGCCAGCAACAGACAGGGGGCTTCCTACAATGAGCAGTTCTTC. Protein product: CASNRQGASYNEQFF.

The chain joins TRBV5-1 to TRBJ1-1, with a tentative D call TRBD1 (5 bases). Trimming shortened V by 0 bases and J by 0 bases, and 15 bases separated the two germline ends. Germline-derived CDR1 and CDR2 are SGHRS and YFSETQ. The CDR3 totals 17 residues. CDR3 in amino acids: CASSLGLDKLLNTEAFF. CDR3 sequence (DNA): TGCGCCAGCAGCTTGGGGCTGGACAAACTCTTGAACACTGAAGCTTTCTTT.

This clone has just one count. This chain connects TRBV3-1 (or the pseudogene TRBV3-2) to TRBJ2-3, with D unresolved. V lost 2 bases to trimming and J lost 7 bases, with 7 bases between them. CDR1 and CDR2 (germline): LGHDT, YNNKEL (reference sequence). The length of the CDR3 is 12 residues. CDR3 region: CASSQSGNTQYF. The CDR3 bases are TGTGCCAGCAGCCAAAGTGGAAATACGCAGTATTTT.

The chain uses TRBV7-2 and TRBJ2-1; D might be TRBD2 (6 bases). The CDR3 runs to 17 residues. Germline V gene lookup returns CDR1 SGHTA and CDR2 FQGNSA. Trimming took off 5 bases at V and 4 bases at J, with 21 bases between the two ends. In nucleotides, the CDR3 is TGTGCCAGCAGCGCCTTCCAACTGGGGGGTGTATACAATGAGCAGTTCTTC. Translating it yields CASSAFQLGGVYNEQFF. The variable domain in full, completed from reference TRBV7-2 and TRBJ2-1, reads GAGVSQSPSNKVTEKGKDVELRCDPISGHTALYWYRQSLGQGLEFLIYFQGNSAPDKSGLPSDRFSAERTGGSVSTLTIQRTQQEDSAVYLCASSAFQLGGVYNEQFFGPGTRLTVL.

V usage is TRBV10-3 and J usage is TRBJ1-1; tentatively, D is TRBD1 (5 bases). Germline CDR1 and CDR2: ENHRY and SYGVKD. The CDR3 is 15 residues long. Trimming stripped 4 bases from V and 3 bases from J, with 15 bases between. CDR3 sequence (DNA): TGTGCCATCAGTGTCTTGGGGGGAGCGGACACTGAAGCTTTCTTT. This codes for CAISVLGGADTEAFF.

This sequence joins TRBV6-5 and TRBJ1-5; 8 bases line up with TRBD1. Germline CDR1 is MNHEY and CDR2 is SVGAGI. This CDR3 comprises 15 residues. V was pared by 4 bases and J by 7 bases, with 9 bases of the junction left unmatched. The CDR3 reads CASSLIQGARQPQHF. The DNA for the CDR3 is TGTGCCAGCAGTTTAATCCAGGGGGCAAGGCAGCCCCAGCATTTT.

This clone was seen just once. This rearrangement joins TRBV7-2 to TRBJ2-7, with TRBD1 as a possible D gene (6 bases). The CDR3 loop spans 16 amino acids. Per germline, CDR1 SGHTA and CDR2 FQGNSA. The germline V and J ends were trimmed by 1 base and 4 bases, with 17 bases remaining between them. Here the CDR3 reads CASSLETGFRGYEQYF. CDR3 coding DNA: TGTGCCAGCAGCTTAGAAACAGGGTTTCGGGGTTACGAGCAGTACTTC.

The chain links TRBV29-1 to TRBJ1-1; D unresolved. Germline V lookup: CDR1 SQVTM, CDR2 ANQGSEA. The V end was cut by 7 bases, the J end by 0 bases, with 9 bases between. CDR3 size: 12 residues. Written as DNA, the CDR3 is TGCAGCGCCTCGGCCTTGAACACTGAAGCTTTCTTT. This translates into CSASALNTEAFF.

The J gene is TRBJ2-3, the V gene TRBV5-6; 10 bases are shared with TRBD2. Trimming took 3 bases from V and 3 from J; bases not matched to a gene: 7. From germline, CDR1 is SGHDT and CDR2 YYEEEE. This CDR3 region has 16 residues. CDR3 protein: CASSSAGGPPTDTQYF. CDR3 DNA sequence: TGTGCCAGCAGCTCAGCGGGGGGGCCCCCTACAGATACGCAGTATTTT.

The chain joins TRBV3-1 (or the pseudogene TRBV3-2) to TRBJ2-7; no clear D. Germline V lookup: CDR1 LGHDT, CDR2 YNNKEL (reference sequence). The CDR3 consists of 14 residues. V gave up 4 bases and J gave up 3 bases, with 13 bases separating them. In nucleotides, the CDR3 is TGTGCCAGCAGCCGGGAAGGTTCGTACTACGAGCAGTACTTC. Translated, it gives CASSREGSYYEQYF.

CDR3 amino acids: CASSLTRQNSNQPQHF. DNA for the CDR3: TGCGCCAGCAGCCTAACAAGACAGAATAGCAATCAGCCCCAGCATTTT. The genes are TRBV4-1 and TRBJ1-5, with D maybe TRBD1 (5 bases). V dropped 4 bases and J dropped 0 bases, with 13 bases sitting between them. The germline CDR1 and CDR2 sequences are MGHRA and YSYEKL. This CDR3 contains 16 residues.

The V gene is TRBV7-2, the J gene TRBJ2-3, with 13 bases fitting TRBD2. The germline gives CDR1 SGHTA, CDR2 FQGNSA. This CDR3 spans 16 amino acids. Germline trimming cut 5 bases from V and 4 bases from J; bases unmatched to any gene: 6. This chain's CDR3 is CASSPRLAGGPDTQYF. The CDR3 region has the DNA TGTGCCAGCAGCCCGCGACTAGCGGGGGGCCCAGATACGCAGTATTTT.

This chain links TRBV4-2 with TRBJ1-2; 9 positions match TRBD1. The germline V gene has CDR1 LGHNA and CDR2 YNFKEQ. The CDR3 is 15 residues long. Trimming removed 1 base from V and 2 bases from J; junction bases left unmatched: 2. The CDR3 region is CASSQGQGENYGYTF. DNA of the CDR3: TGTGCCAGCAGCCAAGGACAGGGGGAGAACTATGGCTACACCTTC.

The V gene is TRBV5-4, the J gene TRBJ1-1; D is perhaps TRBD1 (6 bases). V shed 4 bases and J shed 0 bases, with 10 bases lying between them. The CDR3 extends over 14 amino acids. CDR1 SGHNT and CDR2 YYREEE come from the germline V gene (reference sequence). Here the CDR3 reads CASSVQGVNTEAFF. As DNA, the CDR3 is TGTGCCAGCAGCGTACAGGGAGTGAACACTGAAGCTTTCTTT.

CDR3 loop: CASRGQGSSYNSPLHF. The CDR3 DNA sequence: TGTGCCAGCAGGGGACAGGGAAGCTCCTATAATTCACCCCTCCACTTT. The chain couples TRBV6-6 to TRBJ1-6; 9 bases fit TRBD1. The CDR3 runs 16 residues. The germline V gene has CDR1 MNHNY and CDR2 SVGAGI (reference sequence). V lost 6 bases, J lost 0 bases, and 3 bases stayed unmatched.

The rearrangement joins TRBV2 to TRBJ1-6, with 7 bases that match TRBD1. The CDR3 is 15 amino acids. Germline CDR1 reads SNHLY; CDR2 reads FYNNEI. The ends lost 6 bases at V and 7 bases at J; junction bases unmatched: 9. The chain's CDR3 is CASSSGQASNSPLHF. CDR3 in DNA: TGTGCCAGCAGCTCAGGACAGGCCTCAAATTCACCCCTCCACTTT.

The CDR3 reads CAISESAWGDLAGNTIYF. The CDR3 DNA follows: TGTGCCATCAGTGAGTCTGCCTGGGGGGACTTAGCTGGAAACACCATATATTTT. The gene calls are TRBV10-3 and TRBJ1-3, with D possibly being TRBD1 (5 bases). Germline V gene data show CDR1 as ENHRY and CDR2 as SYGVKD. This CDR3 has 18 residues. Trimming left V 0 bases short and J 2 bases short, with 17 bases between.

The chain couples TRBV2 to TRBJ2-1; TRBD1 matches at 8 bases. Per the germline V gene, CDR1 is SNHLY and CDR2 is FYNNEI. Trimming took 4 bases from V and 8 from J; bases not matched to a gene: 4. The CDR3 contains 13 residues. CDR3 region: CASSGQGTDEQFF. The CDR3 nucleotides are TGTGCCAGCAGTGGACAGGGGACGGATGAGCAGTTCTTC.

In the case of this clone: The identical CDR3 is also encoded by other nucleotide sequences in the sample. The CDR3 sequence: CASSLGWTGPTNEKLFF. The CDR3 DNA reads TGTGCCAGCAGCTTAGGTTGGACGGGACCAACTAATGAAAAACTGTTTTTT. This chain uses TRBV7-9 with TRBJ1-4; tentatively, D is TRBD1 (5 bases). This CDR3 spans 17 amino acids. CDR1 and CDR2 from the germline V gene are SEHNR and FQNEAQ (reference sequence). With 1 base removed from V and 0 bases from J, the gap between germline ends came to 12 bases. Based on the CDR3 plus reference TRBV7-9 and TRBJ1-4, the full variable domain is DTGVSQNPRHKITKRGQNVTFRCDPISEHNRLYWYRQTLGQGPEFLTYFQNEAQLEKSRLLSDRFSAERPKGSFSTLEIQRTEQGDSAMYLCASSLGWTGPTNEKLFFGSGTQLSVL.

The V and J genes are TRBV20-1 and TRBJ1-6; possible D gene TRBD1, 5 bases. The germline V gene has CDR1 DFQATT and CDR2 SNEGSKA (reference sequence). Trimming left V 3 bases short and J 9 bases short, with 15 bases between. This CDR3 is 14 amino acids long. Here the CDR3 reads CSASQRQGGSPLHF. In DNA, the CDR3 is TGCAGTGCTAGTCAAAGGCAGGGAGGTTCACCCCTCCACTTT.

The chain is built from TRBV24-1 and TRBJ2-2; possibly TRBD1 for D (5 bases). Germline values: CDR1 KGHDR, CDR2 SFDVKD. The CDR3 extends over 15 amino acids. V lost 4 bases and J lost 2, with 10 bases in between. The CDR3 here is CATSDPGHNTGELFF. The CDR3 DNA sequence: TGTGCCACCAGTGACCCCGGACACAACACCGGGGAGCTGTTTTTT.

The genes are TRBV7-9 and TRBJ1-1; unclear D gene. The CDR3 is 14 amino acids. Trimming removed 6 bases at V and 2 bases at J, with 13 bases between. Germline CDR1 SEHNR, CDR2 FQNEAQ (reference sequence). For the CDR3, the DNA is TGTGCCAGCAGACCCAGACCCTTAAACACTGAAGCTTTCTTT. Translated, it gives CASRPRPLNTEAFF.

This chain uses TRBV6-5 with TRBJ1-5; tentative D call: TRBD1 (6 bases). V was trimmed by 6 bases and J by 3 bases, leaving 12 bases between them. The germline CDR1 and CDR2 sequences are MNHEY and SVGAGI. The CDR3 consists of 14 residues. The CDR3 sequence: CASRQGSVNQPQHF. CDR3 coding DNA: TGTGCCAGCAGACAGGGTTCCGTCAATCAGCCCCAGCATTTT.

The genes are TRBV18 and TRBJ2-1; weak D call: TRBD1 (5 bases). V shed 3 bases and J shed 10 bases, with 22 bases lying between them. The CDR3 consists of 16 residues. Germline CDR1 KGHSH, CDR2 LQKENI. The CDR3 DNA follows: TGTGCCAGCTCACCTCCGACAGTTTACCCTACTTCGGAGCAGTTCTTC. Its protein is CASSPPTVYPTSEQFF. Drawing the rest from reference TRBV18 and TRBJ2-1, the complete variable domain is NAGVMQNPRHLVRRRGQEARLRCSPMKGHSHVYWYRQLPEEGLKFMVYLQKENIIDESGMPKERFSAEFPKEGPSILRIQQVVRGDSAAYFCASSPPTVYPTSEQFFGPGTRLTVL.

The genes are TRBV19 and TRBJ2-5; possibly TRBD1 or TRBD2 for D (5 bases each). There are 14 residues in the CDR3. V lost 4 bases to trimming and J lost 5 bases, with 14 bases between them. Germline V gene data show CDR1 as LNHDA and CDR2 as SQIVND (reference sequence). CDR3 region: CASSTQGREETQYF. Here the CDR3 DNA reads TGTGCCAGTAGTACGCAGGGTAGGGAGGAGACCCAGTACTTC.